Listed below are T cell receptor beta chains from one sample, sequenced in a study of T cell repertoires in cytomegalovirus infection. Their cognate antigens are unknown. TCRdb recomputed calls from the reads with MiXCR, one row per CDR3 protein. The sample lists around 900,000 distinct CDR3 sequences; roughly a third were seen once. Source: cultured CD8+ T cells from PBMCs, taken from culture after CMV antigen stimulation. The source of these receptors is a human donor in good health (CMV status not recorded). Some clones in this sample may be carry-over from other donors' samples. Each CDR3 is given with its conserved first and last residue. The D gene is left open where the match is weak. Only part of the rows carry a size: once, few, many, or a class if the clone is expanded.

TRBJ1-5 TRBV7-6 TRBD1 . TGTGCCAGCAGCTTAAATCGTGGACAGGGCTCCTTAAGCAATCAGCCCCAGCATTTT CASSLNRGQGSLSNQPQHF
TRBJ1-1 TRBV14 . few TGTGCCAGCAGCCACTTCAGCGGGCTCCCCGAAGCTTTCTTT CASSHFSGLPEAFF
TRBJ1-3 TRBV20-1 . . TGCAGTGCTAGAGAAGACCTCTCTGGAAACACCATATATTTT CSAREDLSGNTIYF
TRBJ2-3 TRBV7-3 TRBD1 . TGTGCCAGCAGCTTAATGGGGACAGGTTTAGATACGCAGTATTTT CASSLMGTGLDTQYF
TRBJ2-1 TRBV7-6 TRBD2 many TGTGCCAGCAGCTTGCGGGGGGAAAACTCCTACAATGAGCAGTTCTTC CASSLRGENSYNEQFF
TRBJ2-2 TRBV7-9 . few TGTGCCAGCAGCCTCAGGGGCACGAACACCGGGGAGCTGTTTTTT CASSLRGTNTGELFF
TRBJ1-3 TRBV13 . . TGTGCCAGCAGCTCCTGGGAGGGCGGAAACACCATATATTTT CASSSWEGGNTIYF
TRBJ1-2 TRBV20-1 TRBD1 . TGCAGTGCTGATGGGACAGGGGGCGTCAACTATGGCTACACCTTC CSADGTGGVNYGYTF
TRBJ2-3 TRBV7-8 . . TGTGCCAGCAGCGTCAACGGGAGATACACAGATACGCAGTATTTT CASSVNGRYTDTQYF
TRBJ2-7 TRBV7-2 TRBD2 few TGTGCCAGCAGCGAGGAGGCGGGGGGGCGGTACGAGCAGTACTTC CASSEEAGGRYEQYF
TRBJ2-7 TRBV20-1 TRBD1 few TGCAGTGCCACGCGGGACAGGAAAAACGAGCAGTACTTC CSATRDRKNEQYF
TRBJ1-5 TRBV14 . once TGTGCCAGCGGCCAAGATTTTACAGGGTATAGCAATCAGCCCCAGCATTTT CASGQDFTGYSNQPQHF
TRBJ2-1 TRBV7-9 . many TGTGCCAGCAGCCAGAGCGGGACAGGCTTGGATGAGCAGTTCTTC CASSQSGTGLDEQFF
TRBJ1-5 TRBV19 . . TGTGCCAGTAGTATTTCTCGGGGCCAGCCCCAGCATTTT CASSISRGQPQHF
TRBJ2-1 TRBV14 . . TGTGCCAGCAGCCAGGGGAGGTATGAGCAGTTCTTC CASSQGRYEQFF
TRBJ1-1 TRBV5-1 . once TGCGCCAGCAGCTTGGGGCAGGGAGGGGGAACTGAAGCTTTCTTT CASSLGQGGGTEAFF
TRBJ2-5 TRBV29-1 . few TGCAGCGTTTGGGTCTCAGGAGAGACCCAGTACTTC CSVWVSGETQYF
TRBJ2-1 TRBV12-3/TRBV12-4 TRBD1 . TGTGCCAGCAGCCGGGACAGGGATGGAAGGTATGAGCAGTTCTTC CASSRDRDGRYEQFF
TRBJ1-1 TRBV20-1 TRBD1 . TGCAGTGCTACGCCCCCGGACAGGATTAACACTGAAGCTTTCTTT CSATPPDRINTEAFF
TRBJ1-1 TRBV6-2/TRBV6-3 . . TGTGCCAGCAGTTACCCGACCGCTGAAGCTTTCTTT CASSYPTAEAFF
TRBJ2-1 TRBV27 . few TGTGCCAGCAGTGATAACGGGGTCTCCTCCTACAATGAGCAGTTCTTC CASSDNGVSSYNEQFF
TRBJ2-1 TRBV7-6 TRBD1 many TGTGCCAGCAGCTTAGTGAATGGACAGGGGGATTTGGTAAATGAGCAGTTCTTC CASSLVNGQGDLVNEQFF
TRBJ2-1 TRBV7-9 TRBD2 . TGTGCCAGAGCGCCTTTAGCGGGGGGGATCTATGAGCAGTTCTTC CARAPLAGGIYEQFF
TRBJ1-4 TRBV27 TRBD1 . TGTGCCAGCACCACCGGACAGGGAGGTGAAAAACTGTTTTTT CASTTGQGGEKLFF
TRBJ2-3 TRBV28 TRBD2 . TGTGCCAACAGAAGACTAGCGGGGTTGACAGATACGCAGTATTTT CANRRLAGLTDTQYF
TRBJ1-6 TRBV6-1 . . TGTGCCAGCAGTGAGGCGGACATGAGCTCCTATAATTCACCCCTCCACTTT CASSEADMSSYNSPLHF
TRBJ2-3 TRBV7-9 TRBD1 many TGTGCCAGCAGCTCTGACAGGGGGAAGACCAAGAACACAGATACGCAGTATTTT CASSSDRGKTKNTDTQYF
TRBJ1-1 TRBV11-2 . . TGTGCCAGCAGCTACACGTCCCCAGGCGAGGGGTTGAACACTGAAGCTTTCTTT CASSYTSPGEGLNTEAFF
TRBJ1-2 TRBV7-9 . . TGTGCCAGCAGCTTAGGAGGCTTTAACTATGGCTACACCTTC CASSLGGFNYGYTF
TRBJ2-2 TRBV12-3/TRBV12-4 TRBD2 . TGTGTCAGCAGCCCCATTAGCGGGGGGGCGATCGGGGAGCTGTTTTTT CVSSPISGGAIGELFF
TRBJ2-1 TRBV27 . . TGTGCCAGCAGACCCGGGTTAGCCTACAATGAGCAGTTCTTC CASRPGLAYNEQFF
TRBJ2-1 TRBV12-3/TRBV12-4 TRBD2 medium-sized TGTGCCAGCAGTCCCTGGACGGTCTTGACTAGCGGGGGGTTGAGGAATGAGCAGTTCTTC CASSPWTVLTSGGLRNEQFF
TRBJ1-4 TRBV12-3/TRBV12-4 . . TGTGTCAGCAAAAACGCACGGAATGAAAAACTGTTTTTT CVSKNARNEKLFF
TRBJ1-5 TRBV20-1 . . TGCAGTGCTATGCTACCGGGACGGTTCAATCAGCCCCAGCATTTT CSAMLPGRFNQPQHF
TRBJ1-1 TRBV2 TRBD1 . TGTGCCAGCAGTGTTCGACAGGGAGGACCCATGAACACTGAAGCTTTCTTT CASSVRQGGPMNTEAFF
TRBJ1-1 TRBV12-3/TRBV12-4 . few TGTGCCAGCAGTACCAACAGGAACATGAACACTGAAGCTTTCTTT CASSTNRNMNTEAFF
TRBJ2-6 TRBV20-1 . few TGCAGTGCCCTGGGGGGACACCGGAGCTCTGGGGCCAACGTCCTGACTTTC CSALGGHRSSGANVLTF
TRBJ1-5 TRBV6-1 TRBD1 many TGTGCCAGCAGTGAAACCCGGGACAGGGGGCTCTCTGGGTCCCATCAGCCCCAGCATTTT CASSETRDRGLSGSHQPQHF
TRBJ2-1 TRBV6-1 . many TGTGCCAGCAGAGGGGACGGGTACAATGAGCAGTTCTTC CASRGDGYNEQFF
TRBJ2-3 TRBV5-5 TRBD1 . TGTGCCAGCAGCCGGGGACAGGGGGCGCCCACAGATACGCAGTATTTT CASSRGQGAPTDTQYF
TRBJ2-3 TRBV6-1 TRBD2 few TGTGCCAGCAGTGAAGCGCTGAAGGCGGGGGGGCCGAGGGATACGCAGTATTTT CASSEALKAGGPRDTQYF
TRBJ2-3 TRBV7-9 TRBD1 few TGTGCCAGCAGCCGATTATCAGGGGGTTTCACAGATACGCAGTATTTT CASSRLSGGFTDTQYF
TRBJ1-1 TRBV10-3 . few TGTGCCATCAGTGAGAGTACAGGAGGGACTGAAGCTTTCTTT CAISESTGGTEAFF
TRBJ2-3 TRBV15 . few TGTGCCACCAGCCGAGGGGCCAGCACAGATACGCAGTATTTT CATSRGASTDTQYF
TRBJ2-5 TRBV24-1 TRBD2 . TGTGCCACGGGACTAGCGGGCCTCCAAGAGACCCAGTACTTC CATGLAGLQETQYF
TRBJ2-5 TRBV5-1 TRBD2 . TGCGCCAGCAGCCCGACTAGCGGGGGTTTTGAGACCCAGTACTTC CASSPTSGGFETQYF